These 25 T cell receptor beta chains originate from one sample sequenced in a study of blood T cells in healthy people across ages. For the second PCR, which ran for about 6 to 11 cycles, a sample-barcoded 5' primer and a J-beta primer mix were used. One entry per CDR3 protein, called by TCRdb with MiXCR from the 5' RACE reads. The sample shows over 1,300,000 distinct CDR3 sequences, roughly 60% of them seen only once. Material for sequencing was blood. These receptor sequences come from a man between 18 and 29 years old in good health.

J is TRBJ1-1 and V is TRBV12-3 or TRBV12-4; TRBD1 might be the D (6 bases). The CDR3 is made up of 15 amino acids. V was clipped by 4 bases and J by 5 bases, with 17 bases between them. The CDR3: CASSSGEGVSTEAFF. As DNA, the CDR3 is TGTGCCAGCAGTTCAGGGGAGGGGGTTTCGACTGAAGCTTTCTTT.

This chain connects TRBV29-1 to TRBJ1-2, with TRBD1 matching over 7 bases. The length of the CDR3 is 12 residues. Unmatched junction bases numbered 5, after V lost 3 bases and J lost 7 bases. The germline V gene has CDR1 SQVTM and CDR2 ANQGSEA. CDR3 amino acids: CSVEGNRGGYTF. In DNA form, the CDR3 reads TGCAGCGTTGAGGGGAACAGGGGTGGCTACACCTTC.

The rearrangement joins TRBV20-1 to TRBJ2-1, with TRBD2 identical over 9 bases. The CDR3 is 14 amino acids. Germline CDR1 and CDR2: DFQATT and SNEGSKA (reference sequence). The V segment lost 5 bases and the J segment 4 bases; nucleotides outside the gene matches: 6. CDR3 nucleotides: TGCAGTGCTTTCAGCGGGGGGCTATACAATGAGCAGTTCTTC. As protein: CSAFSGGLYNEQFF.

This rearrangement joins TRBV10-3 to TRBJ1-1, with TRBD1 matching 7 bases. The CDR3 is 14 residues long. The germline V gene has CDR1 ENHRY and CDR2 SYGVKD. Losses at the gene ends were 7 bases for V and 1 base for J; bases not matched to a gene: 6. The DNA of the CDR3 is TGTGCCATCATGCAGGACAGGACGAACACTGAAGCTTTCTTT. The encoded protein is CAIMQDRTNTEAFF.

This chain links TRBV10-1 with TRBJ1-1; no firm D call. The CDR3 runs to 14 residues. The V and J ends lost 0 bases and 5 bases respectively, with 10 bases between them. Germline lookup yields CDR1 WNHNN and CDR2 SYGVQD (reference sequence). The CDR3 DNA reads TGCGCCAGCAGTGAGTCGGCAGATAGGACTGAAGCTTTCTTT. It translates to CASSESADRTEAFF.

This clonotype was detected only a few times. The rearrangement joins TRBV10-3 to TRBJ1-1; D may be TRBD1 (5 bases). The CDR3 is 16 amino acids. Germline V gene sequence: CDR1 ENHRY, CDR2 SYGVKD. Trimming stripped 6 bases from V and 1 base from J, with 18 bases between. CDR3 residues: CAIRGVGDAPNTEAFF. CDR3 nucleotide sequence: TGTGCCATCAGGGGGGTGGGGGATGCCCCGAACACTGAAGCTTTCTTT.

This chain uses TRBV18 with TRBJ2-1; no firm D call. Germline assignment: CDR1 KGHSH and CDR2 LQKENI. Between the trimmed V and J ends, which lost 3 bases and 9 bases, there was a span of 12 bases. The CDR3 loop spans 13 amino acids. The CDR3 region is CASSPGPSSEQFF. In DNA, the CDR3 is TGTGCCAGCTCACCCGGGCCCTCCAGTGAGCAGTTCTTC.

This clonotype has only one observation. This chain connects TRBV4-2 to TRBJ2-7; D is ambiguous. CDR1 is LGHNA and CDR2 is YNFKEQ in the germline V gene. Trimming pared 0 bases from V and 0 bases from J, leaving 15 bases between. CDR3 size: 17 residues. DNA of the CDR3: TGTGCCAGCAGCCAAGACAGTCCCACACTGAGCTCCTACGAGCAGTACTTC. Amino acids: CASSQDSPTLSSYEQYF.

The V gene is TRBV4-2, the J gene TRBJ2-3; D is unclear. Trimming removed 0 bases at V and 11 bases at J, with 12 bases between. The CDR3 sequence is 13 residues long. In germline, CDR1 is LGHNA, CDR2 YNFKEQ. The DNA for the CDR3 is TGTGCCAGCAGCCAAGATTTTCAGTCGAGGCAGTATTTT. It is translated as CASSQDFQSRQYF.

This clonotype appeared a few times. The gene calls are TRBV6-6 and TRBJ2-3; D ambiguous. Germline assignment: CDR1 MNHNY and CDR2 SVGAGI (reference sequence). The germline V and J ends were trimmed by 7 bases and 2 bases, with 16 bases remaining between them. The CDR3 sequence is 15 residues long. The CDR3 loop reads CASIPKIEATDTQYF. The CDR3 DNA sequence: TGTGCCAGCATTCCCAAGATAGAGGCCACAGATACGCAGTATTTT.

The CDR3 region has the DNA TGTGCCAGCCAGCCCACGAACACAGATACGCAGTATTTT. Protein: CASQPTNTDTQYF. The rearrangement joins TRBV12-3 or TRBV12-4 to TRBJ2-3; D gene uncertain. The CDR3 runs to 13 residues. The V end lost 8 bases, the J end lost 2 bases, and 11 bases lay between the germline ends.

The chain joins TRBV5-1 to TRBJ1-2; no clear D gene. V dropped 1 base and J dropped 0 bases, with 7 bases sitting between them. CDR3 size: 14 residues. Per the germline V gene, CDR1 is SGHRS and CDR2 is YFSETQ. This chain's CDR3 is CASSLPDTNYGYTF. CDR3 sequence (DNA): TGCGCCAGCAGCTTGCCAGACACTAACTATGGCTACACCTTC. Using reference TRBV5-1 and TRBJ1-2 for the parts outside the CDR3, the full variable domain is KAGVTQTPRYLIKTRGQQVTLSCSPISGHRSVSWYQQTPGQGLQFLFEYFSETQRNKGNFPGRFSGRQFSNSRSEMNVSTLELGDSALYLCASSLPDTNYGYTFGSGTRLTVV.

This clonotype has more than one count but fewer than ten. This chain uses TRBV6-5 with TRBJ2-7, with 8 bases lining up with TRBD1. The tail of the sequence fits TRBJ2-5 better, so the J call may be wrong. The CDR3 loop spans 15 amino acids. Per germline, CDR1 MNHEY and CDR2 SVGAGI. CDR3: CASGKGQGATETQYF. CDR3 coding DNA: TGTGCCAGCGGCAAAGGACAGGGAGCAACCGAGACCCAGTACTTC.

The chain links TRBV11-2 to TRBJ2-1; TRBD2 might be the D (5 bases). The DNA end is a closer match to TRBJ2-7, so the J assignment may be wrong. The germline gives CDR1 SGHAT, CDR2 FQNNGV. The CDR3 runs to 15 residues. This CDR3 reads CASGPSGRTYNEQYF. The DNA for the CDR3 is TGTGCCAGCGGACCGAGCGGACGCACCTACAATGAGCAGTACTTC.

This chain connects TRBV3-1 to TRBJ2-1, with 8 bases lining up with TRBD2. Germline assignment: CDR1 LGHDT and CDR2 YNNKEL (reference sequence). The CDR3 covers 15 residues. With 3 bases clipped from V and 5 bases from J, the junction kept 6 bases outside the gene matches. The CDR3 here is CASSQVAGNNNEQFF. The CDR3 region has the DNA TGTGCCAGCAGCCAGGTAGCGGGAAATAACAATGAGCAGTTCTTC.

The chain couples TRBV3-1 to TRBJ2-4; weak D call: TRBD1 (5 bases). Judging by the DNA end, TRBJ2-7 fits better; the J call may be wrong. CDR3 size: 14 residues. CDR1 and CDR2 from the germline V gene are LGHDT and YNNKEL (reference sequence). The CDR3 nucleotides read TGTGCCAGCAGCCAATGTGCCAGGGATTGCGAGCAGTACTTC. This translates into CASSQCARDCEQYF.

The chain links TRBV18 to TRBJ2-5; the match to TRBD2 covers 10 bases. TRBJ2-7 matches the DNA end more closely, so the J call is doubtful. The CDR3 loop spans 18 amino acids. The germline gives CDR1 KGHSH, CDR2 LQKENI. The CDR3 region has the DNA TGTGCCAGCTCACCACTCCCCTTTGCTAGCGGGGGTACCTACGAGCAGTACTTC. Protein product: CASSPLPFASGGTYEQYF.

The chain links TRBV10-3 to TRBJ1-2; D call uncertain. V lost 2 bases and J 3 bases, leaving 13 bases between the germline ends. The length of the CDR3 is 15 residues. Germline V gene data show CDR1 as ENHRY and CDR2 as SYGVKD. The CDR3 DNA sequence: TGTGCCATCAGTGAGGTGCCGCTTTCGCACTATGGCTACACCTTC. It encodes CAISEVPLSHYGYTF.

This clonotype appeared a few times. V usage is TRBV29-1 and J usage is TRBJ1-1, with D possibly matching TRBD1 (5 bases). Germline V lookup: CDR1 SQVTM, CDR2 ANQGSEA. The V end was cut by 2 bases, the J end by 5 bases, with 9 bases between. The CDR3 contains 12 residues. The CDR3 nucleotides are TGCAGCGTTGAATTGGGGGGGACTGAAGCTTTCTTT. This encodes CSVELGGTEAFF.

This clonotype was counted only a few times. The rearrangement joins TRBV6-1 to TRBJ2-7, with D perhaps being TRBD1 or TRBD2 (5 bases each). The CDR3 has 15 residues. CDR1 and CDR2 from the germline V gene are MNHNS and SASEGT. Deletions cut 3 bases from V and 6 bases from J, with 18 bases between. As DNA, the CDR3 is TGTGCCAGCAGTGAGTTTGTGATGAGGGGTGGCGAGCAGTACTTC. Translating it yields CASSEFVMRGGEQYF.

This clonotype turned up a few times. The V and J genes are TRBV10-3 and TRBJ2-1; no firm D call. The CDR3 has 13 residues. CDR1 is ENHRY, CDR2 SYGVKD, per germline. V was cut by 8 bases and J by 5 bases, with 13 bases left in between. Here the CDR3 DNA reads TGTGCCATCCTAGACATGCACAACAATGAGCAGTTCTTC. It is translated as CAILDMHNNEQFF.

This sequence joins TRBV6-2 or TRBV6-3 and TRBJ2-1, with 10 bases aligning to TRBD1. The V segment lost 2 bases and the J segment 10 bases; nucleotides outside the gene matches: 8. This CDR3 has 15 amino acids. Germline-derived CDR1 and CDR2 are MNHEY and SVGEGT. CDR3 nucleotide sequence: TGTGCCAGCAGTTACCTGGGACAGGGGATGGCGGAGCAGTTCTTC. It is translated as CASSYLGQGMAEQFF.

The genes are TRBV18 and TRBJ1-6; the D gene is possibly TRBD1 (6 bases). The V end was cut by 5 bases, the J end by 7 bases, with 15 bases between. The CDR3 covers 15 residues. Germline V gene sequence: CDR1 KGHSH, CDR2 LQKENI. CDR3 bases: TGTGCCAGCTCAGACCAGGGGCTAGAAAATTCACCCCTCCACTTT. Translation gives CASSDQGLENSPLHF.

This clonotype was counted between two and nine times. The V and J genes are TRBV20-1 and TRBJ2-1; D unresolved. Trimming removed 2 bases from V and 0 bases from J, with 11 bases in between. The CDR3 runs 15 residues. The germline gives CDR1 DFQATT, CDR2 SNEGSKA (reference sequence). The CDR3 bases are TGCAGTGCTAGAATTAGTAGGCTCTCCTACAATGAGCAGTTCTTC. The encoded protein is CSARISRLSYNEQFF.

This chain connects TRBV4-1 to TRBJ1-6; D is undetermined. CDR3 length: 17 residues. Trimming took 1 base from V and 1 from J, leaving 11 bases between them. Germline CDR1 and CDR2: MGHRA and YSYEKL. The CDR3 region is CASSQGRLGSYNSPLHF. The CDR3 DNA reads as TGCGCCAGCAGCCAAGGACGACTGGGGTCCTATAATTCACCCCTCCACTTT.